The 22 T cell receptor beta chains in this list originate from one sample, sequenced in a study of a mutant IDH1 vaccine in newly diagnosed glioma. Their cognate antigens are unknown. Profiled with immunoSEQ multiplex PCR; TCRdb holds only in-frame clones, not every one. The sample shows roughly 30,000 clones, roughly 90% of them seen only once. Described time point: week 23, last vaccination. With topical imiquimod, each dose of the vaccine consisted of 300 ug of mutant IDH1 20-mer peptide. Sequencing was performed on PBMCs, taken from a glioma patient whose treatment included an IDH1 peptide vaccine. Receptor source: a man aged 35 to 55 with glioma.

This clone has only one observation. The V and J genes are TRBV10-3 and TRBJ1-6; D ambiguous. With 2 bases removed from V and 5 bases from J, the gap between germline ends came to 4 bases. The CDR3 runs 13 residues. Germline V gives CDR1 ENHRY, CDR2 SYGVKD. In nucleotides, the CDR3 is TGTGCCATCAGTGAGAGGGATAATTCACCCCTCCACTTT. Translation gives CAISERDNSPLHF.

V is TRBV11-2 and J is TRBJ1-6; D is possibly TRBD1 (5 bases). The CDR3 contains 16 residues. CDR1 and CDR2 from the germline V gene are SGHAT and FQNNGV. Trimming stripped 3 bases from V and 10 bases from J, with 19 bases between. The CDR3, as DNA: TGTGCCAGCAGCTTTCATGCCGGGGTCGGGGGATCACCCCTCCACTTT. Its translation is CASSFHAGVGGSPLHF.

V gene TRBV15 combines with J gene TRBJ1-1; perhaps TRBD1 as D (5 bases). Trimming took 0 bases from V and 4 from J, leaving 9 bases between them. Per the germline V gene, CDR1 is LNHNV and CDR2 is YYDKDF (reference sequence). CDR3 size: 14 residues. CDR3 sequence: CATSRDLGGTEAFF. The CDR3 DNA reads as TGTGCCACCAGCAGAGATCTCGGGGGCACTGAAGCTTTCTTT.

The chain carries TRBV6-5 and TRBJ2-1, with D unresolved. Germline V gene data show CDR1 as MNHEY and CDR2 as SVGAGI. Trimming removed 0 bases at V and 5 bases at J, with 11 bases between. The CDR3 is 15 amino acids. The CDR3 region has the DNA TGTGCCAGCAGTTACTCGATCTATGTTAACAATGAGCAGTTCTTC. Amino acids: CASSYSIYVNNEQFF.

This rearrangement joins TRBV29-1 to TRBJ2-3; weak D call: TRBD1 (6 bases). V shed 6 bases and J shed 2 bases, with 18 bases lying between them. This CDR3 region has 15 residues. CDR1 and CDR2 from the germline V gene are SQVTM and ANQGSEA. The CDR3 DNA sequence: TGCAGCGTAAACCAGGGGATAGTTGTCACAGATACGCAGTATTTT. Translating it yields CSVNQGIVVTDTQYF.

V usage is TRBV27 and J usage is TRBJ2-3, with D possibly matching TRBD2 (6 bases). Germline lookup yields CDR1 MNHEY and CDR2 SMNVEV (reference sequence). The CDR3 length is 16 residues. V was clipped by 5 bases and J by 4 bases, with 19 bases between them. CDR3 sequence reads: CASSEHPGERPDTQYF. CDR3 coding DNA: TGTGCCAGCAGTGAGCACCCGGGAGAGCGGCCAGATACGCAGTATTTT.

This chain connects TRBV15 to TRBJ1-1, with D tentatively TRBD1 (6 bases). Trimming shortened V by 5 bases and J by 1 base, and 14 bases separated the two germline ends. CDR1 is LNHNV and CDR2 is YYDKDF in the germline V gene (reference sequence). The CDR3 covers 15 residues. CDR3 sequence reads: CATSPFPGQNTEAFF. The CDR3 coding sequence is TGTGCCACCAGCCCCTTCCCGGGACAGAACACTGAAGCTTTCTTT. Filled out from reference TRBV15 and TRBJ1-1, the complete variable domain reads DAMVIQNPRYQVTQFGKPVTLSCSQTLNHNVMYWYQQKSSQAPKLLFHYYDKDFNNEADTPDNFQSRRPNTSFCFLDIRSPGLGDTAMYLCATSPFPGQNTEAFFGQGTRLTVV.

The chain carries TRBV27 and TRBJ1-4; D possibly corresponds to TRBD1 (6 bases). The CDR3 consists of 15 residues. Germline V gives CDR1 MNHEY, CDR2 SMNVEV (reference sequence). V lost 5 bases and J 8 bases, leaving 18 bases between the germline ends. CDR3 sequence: CASSQTQGIGEKLFF. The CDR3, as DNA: TGTGCCAGCAGTCAAACACAGGGAATAGGGGAAAAACTGTTTTTT. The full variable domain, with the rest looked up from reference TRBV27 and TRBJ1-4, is EAQVTQNPRYLITVTGKKLTVTCSQNMNHEYMSWYRQDPGLGLRQIYYSMNVEVTDKGDVPEGYKVSRKEKRNFPLILESPSPNQTSLYFCASSQTQGIGEKLFFGSGTQLSVL.

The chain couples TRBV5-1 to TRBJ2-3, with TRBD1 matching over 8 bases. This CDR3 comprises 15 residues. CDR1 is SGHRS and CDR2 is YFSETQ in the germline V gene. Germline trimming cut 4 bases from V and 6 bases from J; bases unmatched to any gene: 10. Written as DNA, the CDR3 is TGCGCCAGCAGCGCCTCAGGGGGCGGAGGGGATACGCAGTATTTT. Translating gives CASSASGGGGDTQYF.

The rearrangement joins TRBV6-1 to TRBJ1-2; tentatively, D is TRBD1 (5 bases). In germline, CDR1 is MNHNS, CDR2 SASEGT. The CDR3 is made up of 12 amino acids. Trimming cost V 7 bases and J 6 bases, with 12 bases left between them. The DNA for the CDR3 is TGTGCCAGCACACTGCAGGGCCATGGCTACACCTTC. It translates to CASTLQGHGYTF.

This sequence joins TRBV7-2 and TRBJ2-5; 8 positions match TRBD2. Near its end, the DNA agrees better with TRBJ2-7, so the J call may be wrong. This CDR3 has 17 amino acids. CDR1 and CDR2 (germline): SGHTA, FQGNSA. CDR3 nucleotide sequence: TGTGCCAGCAGCCCTAGCCCAATAGCGGGACTTGCCTACGAGCAGTACTTC. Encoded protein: CASSPSPIAGLAYEQYF.

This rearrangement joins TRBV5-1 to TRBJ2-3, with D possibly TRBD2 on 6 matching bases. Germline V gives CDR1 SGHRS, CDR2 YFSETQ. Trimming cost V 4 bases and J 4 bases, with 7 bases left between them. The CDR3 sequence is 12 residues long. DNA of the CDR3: TGCGCCAGCAGCGGGGAGGCAGATACGCAGTATTTT. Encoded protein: CASSGEADTQYF.

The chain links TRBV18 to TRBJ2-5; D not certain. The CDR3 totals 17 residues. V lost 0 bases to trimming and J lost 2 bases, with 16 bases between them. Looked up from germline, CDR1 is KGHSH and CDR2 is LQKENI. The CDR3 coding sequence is TGTGCCAGCTCACCACCCTGGACCCAGCAGGCGCAAGAGACCCAGTACTTC. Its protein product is CASSPPWTQQAQETQYF. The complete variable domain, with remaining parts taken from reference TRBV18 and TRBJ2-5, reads NAGVMQNPRHLVRRRGQEARLRCSPMKGHSHVYWYRQLPEEGLKFMVYLQKENIIDESGMPKERFSAEFPKEGPSILRIQQVVRGDSAAYFCASSPPWTQQAQETQYFGPGTRLLVL.

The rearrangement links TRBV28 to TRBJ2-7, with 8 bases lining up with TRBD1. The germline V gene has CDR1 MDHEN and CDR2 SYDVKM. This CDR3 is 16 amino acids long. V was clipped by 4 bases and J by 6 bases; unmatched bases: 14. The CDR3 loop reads CASSSRPGGPHREQYF. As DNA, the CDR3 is TGTGCCAGCAGTTCACGTCCAGGGGGCCCTCATCGCGAGCAGTACTTC. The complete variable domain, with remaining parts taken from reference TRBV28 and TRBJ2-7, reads DVKVTQSSRYLVKRTGEKVFLECVQDMDHENMFWYRQDPGLGLRLIYFSYDVKMKEKGDIPEGYSVSREKKERFSLILESASTNQTSMYLCASSSRPGGPHREQYFGPGTRLTVT.

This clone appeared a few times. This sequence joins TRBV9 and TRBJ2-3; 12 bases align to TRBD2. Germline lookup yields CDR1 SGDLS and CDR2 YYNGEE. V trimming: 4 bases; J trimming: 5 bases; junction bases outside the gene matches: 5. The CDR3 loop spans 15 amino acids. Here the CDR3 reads CASSSSGRGLDTQYF. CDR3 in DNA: TGTGCCAGCAGCTCTAGCGGGAGGGGGCTAGATACGCAGTATTTT.

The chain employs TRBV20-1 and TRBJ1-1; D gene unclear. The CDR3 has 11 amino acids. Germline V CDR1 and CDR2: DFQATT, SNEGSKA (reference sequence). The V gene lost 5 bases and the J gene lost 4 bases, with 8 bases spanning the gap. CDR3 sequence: CSAGVPTEAFF. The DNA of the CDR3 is TGCAGTGCTGGGGTACCCACTGAAGCTTTCTTT.

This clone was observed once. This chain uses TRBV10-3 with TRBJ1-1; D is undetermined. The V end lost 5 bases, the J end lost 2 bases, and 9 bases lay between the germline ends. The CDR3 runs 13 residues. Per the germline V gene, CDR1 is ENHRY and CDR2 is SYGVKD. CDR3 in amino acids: CAISTETNTEAFF. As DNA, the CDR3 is TGTGCCATCAGTACCGAGACCAACACTGAAGCTTTCTTT.

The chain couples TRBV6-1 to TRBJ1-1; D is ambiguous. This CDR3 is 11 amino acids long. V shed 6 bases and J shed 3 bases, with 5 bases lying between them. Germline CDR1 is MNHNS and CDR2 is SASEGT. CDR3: CASRDYTEAFF. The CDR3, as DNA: TGTGCCAGCAGGGACTACACTGAAGCTTTCTTT.

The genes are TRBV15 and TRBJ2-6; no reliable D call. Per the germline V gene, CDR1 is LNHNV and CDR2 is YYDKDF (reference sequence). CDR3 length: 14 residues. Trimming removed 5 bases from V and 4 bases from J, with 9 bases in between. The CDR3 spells CATSSTLGANVLTF. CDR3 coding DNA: TGTGCCACCAGCTCGACCCTGGGGGCCAACGTCCTGACTTTC.

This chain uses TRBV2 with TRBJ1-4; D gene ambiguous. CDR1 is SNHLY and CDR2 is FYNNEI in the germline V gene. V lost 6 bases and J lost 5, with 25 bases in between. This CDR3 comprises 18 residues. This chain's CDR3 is CASRTQIMDPTWNEKLFF. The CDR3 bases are TGTGCCAGCAGGACACAGATCATGGACCCTACCTGGAATGAAAAACTGTTTTTT.

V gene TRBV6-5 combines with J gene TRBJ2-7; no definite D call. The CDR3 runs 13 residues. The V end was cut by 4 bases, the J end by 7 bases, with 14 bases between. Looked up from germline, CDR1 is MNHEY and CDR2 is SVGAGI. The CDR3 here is CASSFDDLSEQYV. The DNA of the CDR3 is TGTGCCAGCAGTTTCGACGACCTTTCGGAGCAGTACGTC.

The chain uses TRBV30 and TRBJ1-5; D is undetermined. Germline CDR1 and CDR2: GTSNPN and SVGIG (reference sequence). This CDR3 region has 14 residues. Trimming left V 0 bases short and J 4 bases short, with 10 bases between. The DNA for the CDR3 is TGTGCCTGGAGTGTACCTGAAAAGAATCAGCCCCAGCATTTT. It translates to CAWSVPEKNQPQHF.